This T cell receptor beta chain was identified during a study of blood T cell repertoires in COVID-19. Study in general: The origin of the acute and convalescent COVID-19 samples was the United States, Italy and Spain.

This CDR3 is 15 amino acids long. Germline V gene lookup returns CDR1 SGHVS and CDR2 FQNEAQ. V lost 1 base and J 7 bases, leaving 16 bases between the germline ends. Methods used by the authors: Reference gene primers were amplified, and this amplification served to estimate nucleated cell counts. Here immunoSEQ multiplex PCR was the method, and the copy in TCRdb shows in-frame clones only, minus some. Clone size and the V and J calls come from that table; the DNA yielded D and trimming. The table lists about 250,000 clones, 70% to 90% of them singletons. This sequence was found in a woman aged 25 to 39 with active or convalescent COVID-19. Sample: peripheral blood. This chain links TRBV7-8 with TRBJ2-5; D is possibly TRBD1 (5 bases). CDR3 region: CASSLGNRHLGTQYF. The CDR3 coding sequence is TGTGCCAGCAGCTTAGGCAACAGGCATCTCGGGACCCAGTACTTC.